Listed here are 32 T cell receptor beta chains from one sample, sequenced in a study of PD-L1 blockade in urothelial cancer. Clones were read by immunoSEQ multiplex PCR, and TCRdb kept only the in-frame ones, dropping some. The sample yields 95,000 to 100,000 clones, around nine tenths seen once. Documented time point: pretreatment peripheral blood. Here the sequenced sample was PBMCs, taken around atezolizumab (anti-PD-L1) treatment. All receptors come from a man aged 55-75 years with urothelial cancer.

V usage is TRBV14 and J usage is TRBJ1-2; D not resolved. The CDR3 spans 15 residues. V lost 4 bases and J 0 bases, leaving 12 bases between the germline ends. Germline loops: CDR1 SGHDN, CDR2 FVKESK. For the CDR3, the DNA is TGTGCCAGCAGCCGATACAGTTCCACTAACTATGGCTACACCTTC. Protein: CASSRYSSTNYGYTF.

This chain links TRBV18 with TRBJ1-1; D call uncertain. V lost 2 bases and J 1 base, leaving 5 bases between the germline ends. The CDR3 is made up of 13 amino acids. CDR1 is KGHSH, CDR2 LQKENI, per germline. The chain's CDR3 is CASSPGPNTEAFF. DNA for the CDR3: TGTGCCAGCTCACCAGGGCCGAACACTGAAGCTTTCTTT.

The chain is built from TRBV10-3 and TRBJ1-1; no firm D call. CDR1 is ENHRY, CDR2 SYGVKD, per germline. This CDR3 spans 12 amino acids. V dropped 4 bases and J dropped 8 bases, with 11 bases sitting between them. The CDR3 DNA is TGTGCCATCAGTGTCCCGGGGAGGGAAGCTTTCTTT. It yields the protein CAISVPGREAFF.

This clone came up a few times. CDR3 region: CASSITDREGSYNEQFF. The CDR3 DNA is TGTGCCAGTAGTATAACGGACAGGGAGGGATCCTACAATGAGCAGTTCTTC. The chain carries TRBV19 and TRBJ2-1; the D gene is possibly TRBD1 (8 bases). This CDR3 is 17 amino acids long. Looked up from germline, CDR1 is LNHDA and CDR2 is SQIVND (reference sequence). V was trimmed by 2 bases and J by 1 base, leaving 15 bases between them.

This clone has only one observation. The chain carries TRBV5-1 and TRBJ1-1, with D perhaps TRBD1 (5 bases). This CDR3 is built from 13 residues. The ends were cut back, 5 bases at V and 3 bases at J, with 11 bases in the middle. The germline CDR1 and CDR2 sequences are SGHRS and YFSETQ. CDR3: CASSIGDYTEAFF. The CDR3 DNA is TGCGCCAGCAGTATTGGGGACTACACTGAAGCTTTCTTT. The entire variable domain, with the rest obtained from reference TRBV5-1 and TRBJ1-1, is as follows: KAGVTQTPRYLIKTRGQQVTLSCSPISGHRSVSWYQQTPGQGLQFLFEYFSETQRNKGNFPGRFSGRQFSNSRSEMNVSTLELGDSALYLCASSIGDYTEAFFGQGTRLTVV.

V usage is TRBV30 and J usage is TRBJ1-2; the match to TRBD1 covers 8 bases. The CDR3 spans 12 residues. From germline, CDR1 is GTSNPN and CDR2 SVGIG (reference sequence). The trim removed 6 bases at V and 13 bases at J, leaving 13 bases unmatched. The CDR3 sequence: CACAGQATRGTF. CDR3 coding DNA: TGTGCCTGCGCGGGACAGGCGACGCGCGGCACCTTC.

About this clone itself: Other DNA sequences within the sample encode an identical CDR3. The V call is TRBV5-1, the J call TRBJ1-1, with D possibly matching TRBD1 (5 bases). Germline V CDR1 and CDR2: SGHRS, YFSETQ. The CDR3 is 14 amino acids. Between the trimmed V and J ends, which lost 3 bases and 1 base, there was a span of 10 bases. The CDR3 DNA follows: TGCGCCAGCAGCTCCCTCACAGGGAACACTGAAGCTTTCTTT. Its translation: CASSSLTGNTEAFF.

The rearrangement links TRBV6-1 to TRBJ2-7, with D maybe TRBD2 (7 bases). Looked up from germline, CDR1 is MNHNS and CDR2 is SASEGT. The CDR3 contains 15 residues. V lost 2 bases and J 0 bases, leaving 11 bases between the germline ends. CDR3: CASSERGGGSYEQYF. Here the CDR3 DNA reads TGTGCCAGCAGTGAAAGGGGAGGGGGCTCCTACGAGCAGTACTTC.

This chain links TRBV5-4 with TRBJ2-3; 12 nucleotides align to TRBD2. The J segment lost 4 bases and the V segment lost 2 bases, leaving 11 bases of the junction unmatched. Germline V CDR1 and CDR2: SGHNT, YYREEE (reference sequence). The CDR3 consists of 18 residues. CDR3 residues: CASSLGTGTSGLADTQYF. The CDR3 region has the DNA TGTGCCAGCAGCTTAGGGACTGGGACTAGCGGGCTGGCAGATACGCAGTATTTT.

The genes are TRBV28 and TRBJ2-4; 12 bases line up with TRBD2. The J segment lost 0 bases and the V segment lost 6 bases, leaving 12 bases of the junction unmatched. CDR3 length equals 19 residues. Germline CDR1 is MDHEN and CDR2 is SYDVKM. CDR3 nucleotides: TGTGCCAGCAGCCCCCTCCTAGCGGGGGGGGTTTTAGCCAAAAACATTCAGTACTTC. Protein: CASSPLLAGGVLAKNIQYF.

The chain uses TRBV29-1 and TRBJ1-2, with 9 bases matching TRBD1. Per the germline V gene, CDR1 is SQVTM and CDR2 is ANQGSEA. The J segment lost 3 bases and the V segment lost 4 bases, leaving 15 bases of the junction unmatched. This CDR3 contains 17 residues. CDR3 DNA sequence: TGCAGCGTTGGGACCCGGGGGGGACAGGGTCTGCACTATGGCTACACCTTC. Its translation: CSVGTRGGQGLHYGYTF.

The genes are TRBV7-6 and TRBJ2-3, with 8 positions matching TRBD2. The trim removed 4 bases at V and 5 bases at J, leaving 8 bases unmatched. This CDR3 comprises 15 residues. The V gene's germline CDR1 is SGHVS and CDR2 FNYEAQ. The CDR3 reads CASSSVSGTGDTQYF. CDR3 nucleotides: TGTGCCAGCAGCTCTGTTAGCGGGACTGGAGATACGCAGTATTTT.

This clone was observed a single time. The CDR3 loop is CAWTPKGRGNTEAFF. DNA of the CDR3: TGTGCCTGGACCCCAAAGGGTCGGGGAAACACTGAAGCTTTCTTT. This chain joins TRBV30 and TRBJ1-1; D call uncertain. The V and J ends lost 4 bases and 2 bases respectively, with 17 bases between them. The germline V gene encodes CDR1 GTSNPN and CDR2 SVGIG (reference sequence). The CDR3 is made up of 15 amino acids.

The rearrangement joins TRBV15 to TRBJ1-5; TRBD1 is a possible D gene (5 bases). The V and J ends lost 3 bases and 6 bases respectively, with 18 bases between them. Germline V CDR1 and CDR2: LNHNV, YYDKDF (reference sequence). This CDR3 comprises 16 residues. CDR3 amino acids: CATSSFPRQGGQPQHF. In DNA, the CDR3 is TGTGCCACCAGCAGCTTCCCTAGGCAGGGAGGTCAGCCCCAGCATTTT.

This clone was observed once. This sequence joins TRBV2 and TRBJ2-1, with a weak D call TRBD2 (5 bases). Per the germline V gene, CDR1 is SNHLY and CDR2 is FYNNEI. V was trimmed by 5 bases and J by 0 bases, leaving 11 bases between them. The CDR3 sequence is 15 residues long. CDR3 loop: CASSLAQSSYNEQFF. The DNA for the CDR3 is TGTGCCAGCAGTCTAGCTCAGAGCTCCTACAATGAGCAGTTCTTC.

There are a few counts of this clone. This chain uses TRBV2 with TRBJ2-4, with TRBD1 identical over 7 bases. V shed 6 bases, J shed 1 base, and the junction held 6 bases outside the gene matches. Per germline, CDR1 SNHLY and CDR2 FYNNEI. There are 15 residues in the CDR3. CDR3 DNA: TGTGCCAGCAGAGCCGGGACAGTGGCCAAAAACATTCAGTACTTC. It encodes CASRAGTVAKNIQYF.

CDR3: CASSYSGLSYNEQFF. The CDR3, as DNA: TGTGCCAGCAGTTACTCGGGCTTATCCTACAATGAGCAGTTCTTC. The chain recombines TRBV6-5 with TRBJ2-1; D uncertain. V lost 0 bases, J lost 1 base, and 7 bases lay in between. Germline V lookup: CDR1 MNHEY, CDR2 SVGAGI. CDR3 length: 15 amino acids.

This clone was found once. Within the sample, other DNA sequences also encode this same CDR3. The chain carries TRBV28 and TRBJ2-6, with D perhaps TRBD1 (5 bases). From germline, CDR1 is MDHEN and CDR2 SYDVKM. The CDR3 is 15 residues long. The V gene lost 2 bases and the J gene lost 0 bases, with 5 bases spanning the gap. CDR3 amino acids: CASSLDSSGANVLTF. The CDR3 DNA is TGTGCCAGCAGTTTAGACAGCTCTGGGGCCAACGTCCTGACTTTC.

The V gene is TRBV6-6, the J gene TRBJ1-1; no reliable D call. The V end was cut by 5 bases, the J end by 5 bases, with 12 bases between. The CDR3 is made up of 13 amino acids. Germline V lookup: CDR1 MNHNY, CDR2 SVGAGI (reference sequence). The CDR3 nucleotides are TGTGCCAGCAGTGGTGCGGCAGAAACTGAAGCTTTCTTT. Its protein is CASSGAAETEAFF.

This chain uses TRBV10-1 with TRBJ2-7; 9 bases fit TRBD1. Germline lookup yields CDR1 WNHNN and CDR2 SYGVQD (reference sequence). The CDR3 contains 14 residues. J gave up 3 bases and V 6 bases, and 6 bases lay outside the gene matches. CDR3 amino acids: CASRQGASDYEQYF. CDR3 DNA sequence: TGCGCCAGCAGACAGGGGGCTAGTGACTACGAGCAGTACTTC.

The chain carries TRBV30 and TRBJ2-1; a possible D gene is TRBD2 (5 bases). Germline CDR1 is GTSNPN and CDR2 is SVGIG (reference sequence). Trimming took off 3 bases at V and 4 bases at J, with 16 bases between the two ends. This CDR3 has 15 residues. The CDR3 DNA reads as TGTGCCTGGAGGACTGTTGCGGAGGTATACAATGAGCAGTTCTTC. This translates into CAWRTVAEVYNEQFF.

V and J are TRBV10-1 and TRBJ2-1, with TRBD2 matching 8 bases. CDR1 is WNHNN, CDR2 SYGVQD, per germline (reference sequence). This CDR3 is built from 15 residues. J was trimmed by 8 bases and V by 4 bases; bases with no gene match: 10. The CDR3 region is CASSGREGELDEQFF. CDR3 bases: TGCGCCAGCAGTGGTCGGGAGGGTGAATTGGATGAGCAGTTCTTC.

The chain uses TRBV29-1 and TRBJ1-1, with D unclear. Trimming cost V 3 bases and J 0 bases, with 8 bases left between them. The CDR3 loop spans 13 amino acids. CDR1 and CDR2 (germline): SQVTM, ANQGSEA. This chain's CDR3 is CSVEPVMNTEAFF. In nucleotides, the CDR3 is TGCAGCGTTGAGCCGGTCATGAACACTGAAGCTTTCTTT.

The sample holds one count of this clone. The V and J genes are TRBV18 and TRBJ1-1; 10 nucleotides align to TRBD1. The trim removed 5 bases at V and 0 bases at J, leaving 3 bases unmatched. The CDR3 extends over 15 amino acids. Germline V CDR1 and CDR2: KGHSH, LQKENI. The CDR3 nucleotides read TGTGCCAGCTCAAGGACAGGGGGAATGAACACTGAAGCTTTCTTT. Encoded protein: CASSRTGGMNTEAFF.

V usage is TRBV7-3 and J usage is TRBJ1-1; D may be TRBD1 (6 bases). The germline V gene encodes CDR1 SGHTA and CDR2 FQGTGA. There are 12 residues in the CDR3. V was pared by 8 bases and J by 3 bases, with 10 bases between. The CDR3 DNA sequence: TGTGCCAGCGGGGGCAGGGACACTGAAGCTTTCTTT. Encoded protein: CASGGRDTEAFF.

The chain links TRBV28 to TRBJ1-5, with TRBD1 identical over 8 bases. The trim removed 6 bases at V and 0 bases at J, leaving 13 bases unmatched. There are 18 residues in the CDR3. Germline lookup yields CDR1 MDHEN and CDR2 SYDVKM. The CDR3 protein is CASRISGGPPYSNQPQHF. CDR3 bases: TGTGCCAGCAGGATCTCAGGGGGCCCCCCCTATAGCAATCAGCCCCAGCATTTT.

The chain uses TRBV14 and TRBJ2-2, with a tentative D call TRBD1 (5 bases). CDR3 length: 13 residues. Per the germline V gene, CDR1 is SGHDN and CDR2 is FVKESK. Trimming pared 3 bases from V and 5 bases from J, leaving 7 bases between. CDR3 sequence (DNA): TGTGCCAGCAGCCAGCAGGGAACCGGGGAGCTGTTTTTT. It translates to CASSQQGTGELFF.

The sample holds many counts of this clone. The chain employs TRBV28 and TRBJ2-7; 10 nucleotides align to TRBD2. The V and J ends lost 3 bases and 7 bases, in that order; junction bases with no gene match: 3. Germline assignment: CDR1 MDHEN and CDR2 SYDVKM. This CDR3 contains 13 residues. The CDR3 DNA reads TGTGCCAGCAGTTTGGGACTAGCGTGGGAGCAGTACTTC. Translation: CASSLGLAWEQYF.

V gene TRBV4-2 combines with J gene TRBJ2-2; D might be TRBD2 (7 bases). The CDR3 contains 16 residues. Trimming shortened V by 0 bases and J by 5 bases, and 13 bases separated the two germline ends. Germline CDR1 and CDR2: LGHNA and YNFKEQ. The CDR3 reads CASSQDGGAGTGELFF. As DNA, the CDR3 is TGTGCCAGCAGCCAAGATGGGGGGGCCGGGACCGGGGAGCTGTTTTTT.

The rearrangement links TRBV11-2 to TRBJ1-1; tentative D call: TRBD1 (6 bases). V lost 4 bases to trimming and J lost 3 bases, with 9 bases between them. Germline-derived CDR1 and CDR2 are SGHAT and FQNNGV. This CDR3 is built from 13 residues. DNA of the CDR3: TGTGCCAGCAGCTCTCAGGGGTACACTGAAGCTTTCTTT. Its protein product is CASSSQGYTEAFF.

The chain employs TRBV11-3 and TRBJ2-3, with TRBD2 matching over 12 bases. Germline trimming cut 5 bases from V and 11 bases from J; bases unmatched to any gene: 11. The CDR3 length is 15 residues. CDR1 and CDR2 (germline): SGHNT, YENEEA. The CDR3 nucleotides read TGTGCCAGCAGCCCGGGACTAGCGGGCGTCTGGGGGCAGTATTTT. Translated, it gives CASSPGLAGVWGQYF.

V is TRBV28 and J is TRBJ1-2; 10 bases fit TRBD1. Germline CDR1 and CDR2: MDHEN and SYDVKM. Losses at the gene ends were 3 bases for V and 7 bases for J; bases not matched to a gene: 5. CDR3 length: 14 amino acids. CDR3 in DNA: TGTGCCAGCAGTTTGGGACAGGGGTTTCGTGGCTACACCTTC. Its protein product is CASSLGQGFRGYTF.